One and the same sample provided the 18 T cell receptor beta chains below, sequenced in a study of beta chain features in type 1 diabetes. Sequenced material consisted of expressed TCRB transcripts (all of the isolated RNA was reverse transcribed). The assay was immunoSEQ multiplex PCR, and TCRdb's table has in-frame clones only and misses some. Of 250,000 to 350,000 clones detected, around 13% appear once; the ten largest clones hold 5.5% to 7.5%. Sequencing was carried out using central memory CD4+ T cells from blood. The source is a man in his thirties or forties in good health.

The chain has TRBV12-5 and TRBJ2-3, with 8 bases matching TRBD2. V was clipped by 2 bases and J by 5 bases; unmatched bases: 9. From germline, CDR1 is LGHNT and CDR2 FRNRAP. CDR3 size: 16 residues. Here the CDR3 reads CASGLRIAGSGDTQYF. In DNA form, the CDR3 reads TGTGCTAGTGGTTTGCGAATAGCGGGATCGGGAGATACGCAGTATTTT.

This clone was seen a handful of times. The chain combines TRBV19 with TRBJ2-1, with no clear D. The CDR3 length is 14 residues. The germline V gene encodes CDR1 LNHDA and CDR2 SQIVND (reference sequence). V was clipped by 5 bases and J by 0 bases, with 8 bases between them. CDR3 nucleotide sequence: TGTGCCAGTAGTGTTGGACGCTCCTACAATGAGCAGTTCTTC. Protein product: CASSVGRSYNEQFF. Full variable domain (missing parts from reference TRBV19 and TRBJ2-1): DGGITQSPKYLFRKEGQNVTLSCEQNLNHDAMYWYRQDPGQGLRLIYYSQIVNDFQKGDIAEGYSVSREKKESFPLTVTSAQKNPTAFYLCASSVGRSYNEQFFGPGTRLTVL.

The chain's CDR3 is CASSLRGADEQYV. CDR3 coding DNA: TGTGCCAGCAGTTTACGCGGGGCGGACGAGCAGTACGTC. The V call is TRBV2, the J call TRBJ2-7; D may be TRBD2 (6 bases). There are 13 residues in the CDR3. The germline V gene has CDR1 SNHLY and CDR2 FYNNEI. V was cut by 5 bases and J by 5 bases, with 13 bases left in between.

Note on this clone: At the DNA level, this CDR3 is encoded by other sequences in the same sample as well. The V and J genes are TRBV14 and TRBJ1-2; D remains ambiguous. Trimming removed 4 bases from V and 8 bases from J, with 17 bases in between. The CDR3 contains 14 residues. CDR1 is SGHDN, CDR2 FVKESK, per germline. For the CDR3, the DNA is TGTGCCAGCAGCCTAGAGGCAGGACCCTCGGGCTACACCTTC. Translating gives CASSLEAGPSGYTF. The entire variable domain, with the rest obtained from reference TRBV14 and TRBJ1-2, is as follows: EAGVTQFPSHSVIEKGQTVTLRCDPISGHDNLYWYRRVMGKEIKFLLHFVKESKQDESGMPNNRFLAERTGGTYSTLKVQPAELEDSGVYFCASSLEAGPSGYTFGSGTRLTVV.

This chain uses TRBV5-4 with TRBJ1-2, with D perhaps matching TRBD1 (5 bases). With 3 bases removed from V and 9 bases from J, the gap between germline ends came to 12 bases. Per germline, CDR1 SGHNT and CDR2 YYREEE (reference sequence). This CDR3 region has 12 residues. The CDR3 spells CASSSGGRSYTF. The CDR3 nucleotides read TGTGCCAGCAGCTCGGGGGGTCGGAGCTACACCTTC.

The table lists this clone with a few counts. CDR3 in DNA: TGTGCCAGCAGCTTAGGGCACAGGGGGGACTATGGCTACACCTTC. It codes for CASSLGHRGDYGYTF. This sequence joins TRBV7-8 and TRBJ1-2; 8 bases match TRBD1. The CDR3 is 15 amino acids. V gave up 1 base and J gave up 3 bases; unmatched junction bases: 4. Germline V CDR1 and CDR2: SGHVS, FQNEAQ.

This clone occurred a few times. The CDR3 DNA sequence: TGTGCCAGCAGCCCGGGCTACGAGCAGTACTTC. This sequence encodes CASSPGYEQYF. J is TRBJ2-7 and V is TRBV7-2; D is undetermined. This CDR3 is built from 11 residues. V was shortened by 5 bases and J by 3 bases, with 5 bases between the two germline ends. Germline-derived CDR1 and CDR2 are SGHTA and FQGNSA.

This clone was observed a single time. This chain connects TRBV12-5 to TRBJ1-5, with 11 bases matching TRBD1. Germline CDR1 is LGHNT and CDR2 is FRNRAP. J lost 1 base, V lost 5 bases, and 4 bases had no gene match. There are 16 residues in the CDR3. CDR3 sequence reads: CASGTGQGASNQPQHF. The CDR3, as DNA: TGTGCTAGTGGTACAGGACAGGGGGCGAGCAATCAGCCCCAGCATTTT. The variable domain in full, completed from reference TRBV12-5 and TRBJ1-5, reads DARVTQTPRHKVTEMGQEVTMRCQPILGHNTVFWYRQTMMQGLELLAYFRNRAPLDDSGMPKDRFSAEMPDATLATLKIQPSEPRDSAVYFCASGTGQGASNQPQHFGDGTRLSIL.

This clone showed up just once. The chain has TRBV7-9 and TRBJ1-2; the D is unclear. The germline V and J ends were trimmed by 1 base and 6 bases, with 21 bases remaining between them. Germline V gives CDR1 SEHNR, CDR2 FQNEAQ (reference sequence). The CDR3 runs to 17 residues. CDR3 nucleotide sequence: TGTGCCAGCAGCTTAGTTTTTCGAGGAACCAAACGAAATGGCTACACCTTC. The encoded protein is CASSLVFRGTKRNGYTF.

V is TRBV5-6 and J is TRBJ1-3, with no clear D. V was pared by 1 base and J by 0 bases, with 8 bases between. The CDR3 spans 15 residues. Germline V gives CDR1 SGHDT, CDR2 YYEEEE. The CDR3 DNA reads TGTGCCAGCAGCTTGCTGCCGGCCTCTGGAAACACCATATATTTT. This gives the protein CASSLLPASGNTIYF. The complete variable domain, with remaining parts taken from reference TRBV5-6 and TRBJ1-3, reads DAGVTQSPTHLIKTRGQQVTLRCSPKSGHDTVSWYQQALGQGPQFIFQYYEEEERQRGNFPDRFSGHQFPNYSSELNVNALLLGDSALYLCASSLLPASGNTIYFGEGSWLTVV.

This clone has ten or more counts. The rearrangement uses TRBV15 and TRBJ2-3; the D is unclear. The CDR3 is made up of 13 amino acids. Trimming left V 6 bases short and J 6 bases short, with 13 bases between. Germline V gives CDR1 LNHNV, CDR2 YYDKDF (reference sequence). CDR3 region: CATRLPILDTQYF. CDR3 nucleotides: TGTGCCACCAGGCTACCTATCCTCGATACGCAGTATTTT.

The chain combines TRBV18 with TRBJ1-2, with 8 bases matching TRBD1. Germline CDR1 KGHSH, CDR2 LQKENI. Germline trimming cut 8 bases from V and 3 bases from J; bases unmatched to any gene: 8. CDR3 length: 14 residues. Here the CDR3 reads CASTTAGQDYGYTF. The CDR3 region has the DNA TGTGCCAGCACCACCGCGGGACAGGACTATGGCTACACCTTC.

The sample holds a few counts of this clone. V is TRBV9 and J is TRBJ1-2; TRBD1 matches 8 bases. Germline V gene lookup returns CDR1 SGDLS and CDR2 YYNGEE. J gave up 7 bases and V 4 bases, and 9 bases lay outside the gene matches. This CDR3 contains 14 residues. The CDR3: CASSKGQGFSGYTF. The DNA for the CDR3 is TGTGCCAGCAGCAAAGGACAGGGATTCTCTGGCTACACCTTC.

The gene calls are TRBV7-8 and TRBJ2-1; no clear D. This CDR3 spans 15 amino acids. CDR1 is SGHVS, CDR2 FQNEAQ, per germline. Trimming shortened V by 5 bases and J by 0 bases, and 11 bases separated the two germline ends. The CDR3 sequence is CASSPREVSYNEQFF. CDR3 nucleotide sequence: TGTGCCAGCAGCCCTCGTGAGGTCTCCTACAATGAGCAGTTCTTC.

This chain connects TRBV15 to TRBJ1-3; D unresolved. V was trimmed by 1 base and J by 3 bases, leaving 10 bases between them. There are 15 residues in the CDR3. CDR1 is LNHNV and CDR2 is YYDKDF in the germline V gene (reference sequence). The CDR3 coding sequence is TGTGCCACCAGCAGAGGGGAGAGTTTTGGAAACACCATATATTTT. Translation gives CATSRGESFGNTIYF. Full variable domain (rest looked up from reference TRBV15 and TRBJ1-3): DAMVIQNPRYQVTQFGKPVTLSCSQTLNHNVMYWYQQKSSQAPKLLFHYYDKDFNNEADTPDNFQSRRPNTSFCFLDIRSPGLGDTAMYLCATSRGESFGNTIYFGEGSWLTVV.

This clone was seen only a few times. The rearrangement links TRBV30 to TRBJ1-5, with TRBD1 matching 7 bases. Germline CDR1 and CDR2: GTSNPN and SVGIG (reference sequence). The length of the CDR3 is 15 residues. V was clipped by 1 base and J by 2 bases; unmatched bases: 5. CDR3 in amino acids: CAWSAGGIGNQPQHF. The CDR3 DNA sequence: TGTGCCTGGAGTGCAGGGGGGATCGGCAATCAGCCCCAGCATTTT.

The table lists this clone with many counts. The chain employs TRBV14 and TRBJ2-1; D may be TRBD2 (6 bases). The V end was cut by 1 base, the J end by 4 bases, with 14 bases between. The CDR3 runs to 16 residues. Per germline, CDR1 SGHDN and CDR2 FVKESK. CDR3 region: CASSQARGMRYNEQFF. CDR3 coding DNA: TGTGCCAGCAGCCAAGCTCGGGGGATGAGGTACAATGAGCAGTTCTTC. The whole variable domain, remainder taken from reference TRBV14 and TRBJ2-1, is EAGVTQFPSHSVIEKGQTVTLRCDPISGHDNLYWYRRVMGKEIKFLLHFVKESKQDESGMPNNRFLAERTGGTYSTLKVQPAELEDSGVYFCASSQARGMRYNEQFFGPGTRLTVL.

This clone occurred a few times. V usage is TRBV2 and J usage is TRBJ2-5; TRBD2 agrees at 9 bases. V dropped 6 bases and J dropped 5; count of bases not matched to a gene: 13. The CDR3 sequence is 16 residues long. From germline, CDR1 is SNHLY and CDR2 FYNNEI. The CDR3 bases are TGTGCCAGCAGGAGGGACTTGGCGGGGGGGCGCGAGACCCAGTACTTC. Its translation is CASRRDLAGGRETQYF.